The 13 T cell receptor beta chains given below trace back to one sample, sequenced in a study of metastatic and nonmetastatic thyroid tumors. Through MiXCR, TCRdb re-clonotyped the PCR reads. The repertoire holds approximately 82,000 clones, with around 13% as singletons. Not a single patient had been given any form of treatment at any point before undergoing thyroid surgery. Sequenced material: tumor tissue. These receptors all stem from a female donor with papillary thyroid cancer or a benign thyroid nodule (not recorded which). Some clones in this sample may be carry-over from other donors' samples.

This clone was observed at least ten times. J is TRBJ1-1 and V is TRBV6-1, with D perhaps TRBD1 (6 bases). V was pared by 8 bases and J by 7 bases, with 17 bases between. CDR3 length: 13 residues. Germline assignment: CDR1 MNHNS and CDR2 SASEGT. CDR3 region: CASRRGGRNEAFF. The CDR3 DNA is TGTGCCAGCCGAAGGGGGGGTCGGAATGAAGCTTTCTTT.

This clone was found many times. V gene TRBV4-1 combines with J gene TRBJ2-7; D is unclear. Germline V lookup: CDR1 MGHRA, CDR2 YSYEKL. The CDR3 is 15 residues long. V was shortened by 1 base and J by 2 bases, with 12 bases between the two germline ends. Here the CDR3 DNA reads TGCGCCAGCAGCCAAGCTGGGCAAAGTCCCTACGAGCAGTACTTC. It codes for CASSQAGQSPYEQYF.

Turning to this clone: A much more abundant neighbour one base away suggests this may be a read error. The rearrangement joins TRBV3-1 to TRBJ2-3; D not resolved. This CDR3 spans 12 amino acids. Per germline, CDR1 LGHDT and CDR2 YNNKEL (reference sequence). The CDR3 bases are TGTGTCAGCAGCCAAACTCCCGATACGCAGTATTTT. Its translation: CVSSQTPDTQYF.

In its sample, this clone was seen a few times. The V and J genes are TRBV29-1 and TRBJ2-6; D is unclear. Germline V lookup: CDR1 SQVTM, CDR2 ANQGSEA. The V gene lost 5 bases and the J gene lost 0 bases, with 8 bases spanning the gap. This CDR3 contains 14 residues. The CDR3 nucleotides are TGCAGCGTTTTTAGGGACTCTGGGGCCAACGTCCTGACTTTC. It specifies CSVFRDSGANVLTF. Full variable domain (rest looked up from reference TRBV29-1 and TRBJ2-6): SAVISQKPSRDICQRGTSLTIQCQVDSQVTMMFWYRQQPGQSLTLIATANQGSEATYESGFVIDKFPISRPNLTFSTLTVSNMSPEDSSIYLCSVFRDSGANVLTFGAGSRLTVL.

This clone appeared many times. The gene calls are TRBV30 and TRBJ1-2; D unresolved. Germline values: CDR1 GTSNPN, CDR2 SVGIG (reference sequence). V lost 2 bases to trimming and J lost 8 bases, with 9 bases between them. The CDR3 is 11 amino acids. The CDR3 sequence is CAWSRERGYTF. CDR3 bases: TGTGCCTGGAGTAGGGAAAGGGGCTACACCTTC.

This clone was recorded many times. V gene TRBV27 combines with J gene TRBJ1-2; a weak D match, TRBD1 (6 bases). Germline CDR1 and CDR2: MNHEY and SMNVEV (reference sequence). The CDR3 spans 15 residues. The V gene lost 9 bases and the J gene lost 0 bases, with 17 bases spanning the gap. CDR3 DNA sequence: TGTGCCAGGGTGGGGGCAAGTAAATCTAACTATGGCTACACCTTC. It encodes CARVGASKSNYGYTF.

This clone was seen many times. The chain couples TRBV20-1 to TRBJ2-7, with 8 bases aligning to TRBD1. Germline V gives CDR1 DFQATT, CDR2 SNEGSKA (reference sequence). Losses at the gene ends were 0 bases for V and 2 bases for J; bases not matched to a gene: 3. This CDR3 has 14 residues. The CDR3 loop reads CSARDTGGAYEQYF. The CDR3 DNA follows: TGCAGTGCTAGAGATACAGGGGGAGCCTACGAGCAGTACTTC.

This clone was observed many times. This chain uses TRBV5-5 with TRBJ2-5; D is perhaps TRBD2 (5 bases). From germline, CDR1 is SGHKS and CDR2 YYEKEE (reference sequence). The CDR3 totals 15 residues. V shed 4 bases and J shed 3 bases, with 16 bases lying between them. CDR3 in amino acids: CASSAAGPRKETQYF. CDR3 sequence (DNA): TGTGCCAGCAGCGCGGCGGGCCCCCGCAAAGAGACCCAGTACTTC.

This clone was observed at least ten times. The sample has other DNA sequences that encode this CDR3 too. CDR3 nucleotide sequence: TGCAGTGCAGCTATGTTAGGTGGTGAGACTGAAGCTTTCTTT. Translation gives CSAAMLGGETEAFF. The rearrangement uses TRBV20-1 and TRBJ1-1, with D hard to call. Looked up from germline, CDR1 is DFQATT and CDR2 is SNEGSKA (reference sequence). The CDR3 extends over 14 amino acids. V lost 6 bases and J 5 bases, leaving 19 bases between the germline ends.

Many counts were recorded for this clone. This chain joins TRBV28 and TRBJ2-7; D tentatively reads TRBD1 or TRBD2 (5 bases each). The CDR3 contains 14 residues. V dropped 6 bases and J dropped 1 base, with 13 bases sitting between them. The germline CDR1 and CDR2 sequences are MDHEN and SYDVKM. The CDR3 DNA is TGTGCCAGCAGAGAGGGGACGGGATCCTACGAGCAGTACTTC. Translation gives CASREGTGSYEQYF.

This clone was seen repeatedly, ten times or more. The rearrangement joins TRBV27 to TRBJ2-7, with a weak D call TRBD2 (5 bases). This CDR3 is built from 16 residues. The germline V gene has CDR1 MNHEY and CDR2 SMNVEV (reference sequence). The V end lost 5 bases, the J end lost 2 bases, and 19 bases lay between the germline ends. The CDR3 region is CASSPLSGSPTYEQYF. CDR3 DNA: TGTGCCAGCAGTCCCTTGAGTGGGAGTCCTACCTACGAGCAGTACTTC.

This clone was detected ten times or more. CDR3 sequence reads: CATSDHPAGTQYF. For the CDR3, the DNA is TGTGCCACCAGTGATCACCCCGCGGGGACCCAGTACTTC. The chain joins TRBV24-1 to TRBJ2-5; TRBD2 is a possible D gene (5 bases). CDR1 KGHDR and CDR2 SFDVKD come from the germline V gene. The germline V and J ends were trimmed by 3 bases and 7 bases, with 11 bases remaining between them. This CDR3 contains 13 residues.

This clone was counted between two and nine times. The V gene is TRBV27, the J gene TRBJ2-3; D is ambiguous. The V gene's germline CDR1 is MNHEY and CDR2 SMNVEV (reference sequence). This CDR3 is built from 13 residues. V gave up 1 base and J gave up 2 bases, with 4 bases separating them. CDR3 sequence reads: CASSLFTTDTQYF. The DNA of the CDR3 is TGTGCCAGCAGTTTATTTACCACAGATACGCAGTATTTT.